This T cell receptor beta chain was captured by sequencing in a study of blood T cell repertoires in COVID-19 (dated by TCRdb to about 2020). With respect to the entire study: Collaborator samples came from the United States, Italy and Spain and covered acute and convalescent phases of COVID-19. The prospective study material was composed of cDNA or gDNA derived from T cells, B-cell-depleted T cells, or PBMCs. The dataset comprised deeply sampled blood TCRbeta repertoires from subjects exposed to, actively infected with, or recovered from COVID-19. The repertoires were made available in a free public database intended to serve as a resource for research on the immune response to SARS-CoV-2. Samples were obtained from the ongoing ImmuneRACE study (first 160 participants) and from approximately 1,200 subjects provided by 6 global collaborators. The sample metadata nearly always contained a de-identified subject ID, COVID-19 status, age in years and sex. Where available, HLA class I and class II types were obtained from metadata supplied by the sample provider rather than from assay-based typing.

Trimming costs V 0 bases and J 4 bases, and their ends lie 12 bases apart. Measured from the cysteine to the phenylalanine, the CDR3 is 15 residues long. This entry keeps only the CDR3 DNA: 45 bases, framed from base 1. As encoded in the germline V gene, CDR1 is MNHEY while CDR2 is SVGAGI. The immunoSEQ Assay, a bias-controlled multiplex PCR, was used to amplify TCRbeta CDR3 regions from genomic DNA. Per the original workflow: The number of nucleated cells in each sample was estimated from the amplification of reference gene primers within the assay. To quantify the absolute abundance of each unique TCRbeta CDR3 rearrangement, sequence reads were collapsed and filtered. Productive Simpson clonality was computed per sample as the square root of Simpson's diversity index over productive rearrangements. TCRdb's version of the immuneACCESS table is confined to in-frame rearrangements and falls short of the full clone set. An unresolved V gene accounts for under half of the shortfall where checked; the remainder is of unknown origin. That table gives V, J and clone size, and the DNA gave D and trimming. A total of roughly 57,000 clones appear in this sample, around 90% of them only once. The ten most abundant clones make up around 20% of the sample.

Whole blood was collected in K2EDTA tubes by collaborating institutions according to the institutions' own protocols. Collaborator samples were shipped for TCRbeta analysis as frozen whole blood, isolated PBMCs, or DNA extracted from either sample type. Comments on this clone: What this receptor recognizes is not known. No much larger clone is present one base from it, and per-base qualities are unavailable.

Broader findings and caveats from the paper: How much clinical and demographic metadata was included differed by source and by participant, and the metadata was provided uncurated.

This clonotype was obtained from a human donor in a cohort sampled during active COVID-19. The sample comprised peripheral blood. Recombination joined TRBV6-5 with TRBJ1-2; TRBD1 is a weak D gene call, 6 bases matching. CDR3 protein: CASSYSTGRVYGYTF. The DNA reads TGTGCCAGCAGTTACTCGACAGGCAGGGTCTATGGCTACACCTTC.